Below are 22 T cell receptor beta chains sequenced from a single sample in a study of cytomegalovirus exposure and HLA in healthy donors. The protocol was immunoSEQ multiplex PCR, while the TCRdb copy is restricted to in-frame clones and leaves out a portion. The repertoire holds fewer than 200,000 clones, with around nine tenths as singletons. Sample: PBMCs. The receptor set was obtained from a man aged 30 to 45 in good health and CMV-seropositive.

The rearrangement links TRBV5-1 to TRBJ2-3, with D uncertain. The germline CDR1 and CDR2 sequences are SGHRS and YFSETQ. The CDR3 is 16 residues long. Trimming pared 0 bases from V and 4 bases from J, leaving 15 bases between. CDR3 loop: CASSLEVAGIADTQYF. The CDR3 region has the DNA TGCGCCAGCAGCTTGGAAGTTGCTGGGATCGCAGATACGCAGTATTTT. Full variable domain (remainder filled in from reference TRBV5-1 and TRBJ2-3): KAGVTQTPRYLIKTRGQQVTLSCSPISGHRSVSWYQQTPGQGLQFLFEYFSETQRNKGNFPGRFSGRQFSNSRSEMNVSTLELGDSALYLCASSLEVAGIADTQYFGPGTRLTVL.

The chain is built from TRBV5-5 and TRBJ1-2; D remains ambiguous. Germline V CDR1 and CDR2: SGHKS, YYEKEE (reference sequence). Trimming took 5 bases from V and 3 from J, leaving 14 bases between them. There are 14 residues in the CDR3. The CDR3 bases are TGTGCCAGCAGTCCCAACGATCTCGACTATGGCTACACCTTC. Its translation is CASSPNDLDYGYTF.

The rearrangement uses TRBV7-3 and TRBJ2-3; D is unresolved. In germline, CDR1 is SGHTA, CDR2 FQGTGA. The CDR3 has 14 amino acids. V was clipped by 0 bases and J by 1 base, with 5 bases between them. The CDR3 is CASSLTGRTDTQYF. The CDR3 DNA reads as TGTGCCAGCAGCTTAACCGGACGCACAGATACGCAGTATTTT.

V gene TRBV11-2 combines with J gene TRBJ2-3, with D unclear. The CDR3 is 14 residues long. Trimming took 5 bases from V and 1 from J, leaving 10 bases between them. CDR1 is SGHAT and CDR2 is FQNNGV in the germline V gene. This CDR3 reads CASSRVWGTDTQYF. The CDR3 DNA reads TGTGCCAGCAGCCGGGTCTGGGGCACAGATACGCAGTATTTT.

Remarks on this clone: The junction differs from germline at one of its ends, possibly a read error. In DNA, the CDR3 is TGTGCCACCAGTGGGGTGGCGAGAGAGACCCAGTACTTC. This encodes CATSGVARETQYF. V usage is TRBV2 and J usage is TRBJ2-5; unclear D gene. Per the germline V gene, CDR1 is SNHLY and CDR2 is FYNNEI. The length of the CDR3 is 13 residues.

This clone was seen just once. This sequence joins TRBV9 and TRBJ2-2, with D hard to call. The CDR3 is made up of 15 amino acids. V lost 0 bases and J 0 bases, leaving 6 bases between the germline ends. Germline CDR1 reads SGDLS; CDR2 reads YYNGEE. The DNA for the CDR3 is TGTGCCAGCAGCGTAGATGCCCCGAACACCGGGGAGCTGTTTTTT. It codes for CASSVDAPNTGELFF.

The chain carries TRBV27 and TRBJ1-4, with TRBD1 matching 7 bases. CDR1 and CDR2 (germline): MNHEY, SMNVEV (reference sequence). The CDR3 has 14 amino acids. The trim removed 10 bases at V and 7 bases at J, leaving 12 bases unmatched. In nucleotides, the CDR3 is TGTGCCACCCGCCCTCAGGGGGGGGGTGAAAAACTGTTTTTT. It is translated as CATRPQGGGEKLFF.

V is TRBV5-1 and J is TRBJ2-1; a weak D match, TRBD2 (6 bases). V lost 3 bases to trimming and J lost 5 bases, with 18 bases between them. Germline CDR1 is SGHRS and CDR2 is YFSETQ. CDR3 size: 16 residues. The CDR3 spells CASSSTEGRPDNEQFF. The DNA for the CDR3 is TGCGCCAGCAGCTCAACCGAGGGGAGGCCTGACAATGAGCAGTTCTTC.

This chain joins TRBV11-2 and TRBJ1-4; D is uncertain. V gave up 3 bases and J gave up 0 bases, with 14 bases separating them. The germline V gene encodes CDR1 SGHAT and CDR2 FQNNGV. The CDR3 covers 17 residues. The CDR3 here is CASSLEGPHATNEKLFF. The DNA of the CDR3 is TGTGCCAGCAGCTTGGAAGGGCCCCACGCAACTAATGAAAAACTGTTTTTT.

The CDR3 DNA is TGTGTTATACGCTCTGGAAACACCATATATTTT. It specifies CVIRSGNTIYF. J is TRBJ1-3 and V is TRBV28, with unresolved D. This CDR3 region has 11 residues. Germline CDR1 MDHEN, CDR2 SYDVKM.

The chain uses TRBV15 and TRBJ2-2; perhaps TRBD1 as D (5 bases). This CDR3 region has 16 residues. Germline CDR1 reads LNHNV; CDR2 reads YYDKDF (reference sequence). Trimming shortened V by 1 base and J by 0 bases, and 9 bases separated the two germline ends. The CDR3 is CATSRGGLTNTGELFF. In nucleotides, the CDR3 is TGTGCCACCAGCAGAGGGGGCCTAACGAACACCGGGGAGCTGTTTTTT.

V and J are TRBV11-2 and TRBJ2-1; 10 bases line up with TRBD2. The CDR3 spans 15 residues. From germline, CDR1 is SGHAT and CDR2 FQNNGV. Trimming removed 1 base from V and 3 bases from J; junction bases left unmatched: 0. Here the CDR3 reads CASSLGTSGYNEQFF. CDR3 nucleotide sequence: TGTGCCAGCAGCTTAGGGACTAGCGGCTACAATGAGCAGTTCTTC.

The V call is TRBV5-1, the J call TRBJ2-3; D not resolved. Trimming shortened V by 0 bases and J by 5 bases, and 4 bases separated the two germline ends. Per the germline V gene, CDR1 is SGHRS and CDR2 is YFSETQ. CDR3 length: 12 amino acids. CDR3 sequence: CASSLGIDTQYF. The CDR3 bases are TGCGCCAGCAGCTTGGGAATAGATACGCAGTATTTT. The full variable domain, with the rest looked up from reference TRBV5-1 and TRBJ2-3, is KAGVTQTPRYLIKTRGQQVTLSCSPISGHRSVSWYQQTPGQGLQFLFEYFSETQRNKGNFPGRFSGRQFSNSRSEMNVSTLELGDSALYLCASSLGIDTQYFGPGTRLTVL.

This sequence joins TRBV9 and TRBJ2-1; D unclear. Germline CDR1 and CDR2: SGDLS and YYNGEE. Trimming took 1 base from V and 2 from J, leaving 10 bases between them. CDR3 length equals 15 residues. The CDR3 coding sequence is TGTGCCAGCAGCGTAAGGAGTGGGGCCTACAATGAGCAGTTCTTC. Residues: CASSVRSGAYNEQFF. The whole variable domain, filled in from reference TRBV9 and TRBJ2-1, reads DSGVTQTPKHLITATGQRVTLRCSPRSGDLSVYWYQQSLDQGLQFLIQYYNGEERAKGNILERFSAQQFPDLHSELNLSSLELGDSALYFCASSVRSGAYNEQFFGPGTRLTVL.

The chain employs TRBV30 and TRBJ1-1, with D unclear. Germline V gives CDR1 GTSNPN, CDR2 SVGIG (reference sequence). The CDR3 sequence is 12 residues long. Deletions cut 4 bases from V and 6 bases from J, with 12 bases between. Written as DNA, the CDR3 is TGTGCCTGGACGCCCAGGCTCGCTGAAGCTTTCTTT. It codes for CAWTPRLAEAFF.

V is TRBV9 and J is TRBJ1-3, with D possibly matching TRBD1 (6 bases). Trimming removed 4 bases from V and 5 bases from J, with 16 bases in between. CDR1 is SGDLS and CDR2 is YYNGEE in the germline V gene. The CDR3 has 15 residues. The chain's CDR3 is CASSMTQGQRNTIYF. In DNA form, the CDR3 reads TGTGCCAGCAGCATGACTCAGGGGCAAAGAAACACCATATATTTT.

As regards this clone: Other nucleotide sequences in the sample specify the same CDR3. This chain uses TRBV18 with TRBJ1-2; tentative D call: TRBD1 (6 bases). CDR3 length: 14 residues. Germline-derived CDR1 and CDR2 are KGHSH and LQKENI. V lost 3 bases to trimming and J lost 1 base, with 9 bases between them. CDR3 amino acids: CASSPGGDNYGYTF. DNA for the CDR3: TGTGCCAGCTCACCCGGGGGCGATAACTATGGCTACACCTTC.

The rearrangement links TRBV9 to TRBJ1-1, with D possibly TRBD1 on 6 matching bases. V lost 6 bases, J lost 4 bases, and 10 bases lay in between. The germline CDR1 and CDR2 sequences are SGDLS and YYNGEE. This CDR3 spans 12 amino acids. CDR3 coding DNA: TGTGCCAGCACAGGGGTTGGCACTGAAGCTTTCTTT. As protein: CASTGVGTEAFF. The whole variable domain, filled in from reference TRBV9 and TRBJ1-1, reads DSGVTQTPKHLITATGQRVTLRCSPRSGDLSVYWYQQSLDQGLQFLIQYYNGEERAKGNILERFSAQQFPDLHSELNLSSLELGDSALYFCASTGVGTEAFFGQGTRLTVV.

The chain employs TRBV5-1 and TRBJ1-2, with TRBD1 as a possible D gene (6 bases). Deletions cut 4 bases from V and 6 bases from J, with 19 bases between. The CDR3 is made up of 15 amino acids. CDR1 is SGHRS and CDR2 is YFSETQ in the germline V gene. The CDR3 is CASSPRGGQENGYTF. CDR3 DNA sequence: TGCGCCAGCAGCCCCCGTGGGGGGCAAGAGAATGGCTACACCTTC.

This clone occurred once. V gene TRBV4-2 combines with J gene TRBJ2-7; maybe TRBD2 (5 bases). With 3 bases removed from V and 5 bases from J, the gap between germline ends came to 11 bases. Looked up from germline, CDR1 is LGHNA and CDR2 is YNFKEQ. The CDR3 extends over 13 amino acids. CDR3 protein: CASSHNSGNEQYF. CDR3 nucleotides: TGTGCCAGCAGCCATAATTCCGGGAACGAGCAGTACTTC.

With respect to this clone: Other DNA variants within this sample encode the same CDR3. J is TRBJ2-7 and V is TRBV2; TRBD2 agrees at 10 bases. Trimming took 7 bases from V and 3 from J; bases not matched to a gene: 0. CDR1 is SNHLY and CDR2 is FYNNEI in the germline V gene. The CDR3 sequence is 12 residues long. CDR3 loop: CASTSGSYEQYF. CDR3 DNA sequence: TGTGCCAGCACTAGCGGGAGCTACGAGCAGTACTTC.

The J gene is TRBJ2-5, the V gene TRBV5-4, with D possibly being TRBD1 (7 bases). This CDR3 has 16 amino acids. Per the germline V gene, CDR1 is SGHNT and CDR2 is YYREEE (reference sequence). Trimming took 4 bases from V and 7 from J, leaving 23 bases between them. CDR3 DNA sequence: TGTGCCAGCAGCCCAAGGGGGCCGGGGGAACACGGGACCCAGTACTTC. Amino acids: CASSPRGPGEHGTQYF.